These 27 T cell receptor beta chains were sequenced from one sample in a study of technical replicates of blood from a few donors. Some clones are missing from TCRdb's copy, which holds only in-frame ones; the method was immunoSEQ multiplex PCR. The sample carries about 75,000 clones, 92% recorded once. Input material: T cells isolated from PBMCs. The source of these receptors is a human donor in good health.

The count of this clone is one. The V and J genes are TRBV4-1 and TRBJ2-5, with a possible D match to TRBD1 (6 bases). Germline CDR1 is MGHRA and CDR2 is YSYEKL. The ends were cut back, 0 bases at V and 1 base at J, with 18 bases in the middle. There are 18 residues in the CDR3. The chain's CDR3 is CASSQDGGTGLGQETQYF. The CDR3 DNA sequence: TGCGCCAGCAGCCAAGATGGCGGAACAGGGTTAGGCCAAGAGACCCAGTACTTC.

CDR3 region: CASSLLGQGGKLFF. The CDR3 DNA is TGTGCCAGCAGCTTATTGGGACAGGGGGGAAAACTGTTTTTT. The chain carries TRBV7-2 and TRBJ1-4, with 11 bases matching TRBD1. Germline V gene data show CDR1 as SGHTA and CDR2 as FQGNSA. The CDR3 runs to 14 residues. V dropped 2 bases and J dropped 10; count of bases not matched to a gene: 3.

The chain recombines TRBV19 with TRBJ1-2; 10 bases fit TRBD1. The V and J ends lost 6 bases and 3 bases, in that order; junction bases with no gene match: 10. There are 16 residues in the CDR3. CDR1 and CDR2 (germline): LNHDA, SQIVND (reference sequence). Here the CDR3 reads CASRGGRDRGHYGYTF. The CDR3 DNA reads TGTGCCAGTAGAGGGGGCCGGGACAGGGGACACTATGGCTACACCTTC.

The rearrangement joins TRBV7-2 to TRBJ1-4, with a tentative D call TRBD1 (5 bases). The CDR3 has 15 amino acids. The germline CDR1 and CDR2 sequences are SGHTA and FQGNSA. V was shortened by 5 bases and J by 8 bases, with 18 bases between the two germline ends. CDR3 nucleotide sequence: TGTGCCAGCAGCCCCACGACAGCCCTTTCCGAAAAACTGTTTTTT. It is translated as CASSPTTALSEKLFF.

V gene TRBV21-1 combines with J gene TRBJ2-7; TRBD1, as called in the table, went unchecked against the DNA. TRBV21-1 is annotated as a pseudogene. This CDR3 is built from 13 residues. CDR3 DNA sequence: TGTGCCAGGATGAGCAGGGGGGCTTACGAGCAGTACTTC. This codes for CARMSRGAYEQYF.

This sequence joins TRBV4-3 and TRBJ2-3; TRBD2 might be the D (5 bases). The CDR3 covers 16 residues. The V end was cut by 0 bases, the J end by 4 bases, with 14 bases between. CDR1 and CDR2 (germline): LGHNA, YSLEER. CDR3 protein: CASSQDPRVGADTQYF. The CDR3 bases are TGCGCCAGCAGCCAAGATCCGCGGGTCGGAGCAGATACGCAGTATTTT.

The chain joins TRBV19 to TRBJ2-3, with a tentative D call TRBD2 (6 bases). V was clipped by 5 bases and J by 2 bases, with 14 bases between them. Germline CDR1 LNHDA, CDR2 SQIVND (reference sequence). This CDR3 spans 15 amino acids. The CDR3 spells CASSFGGEATDTQYF. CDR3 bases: TGTGCCAGTAGTTTTGGCGGGGAGGCCACAGATACGCAGTATTTT.

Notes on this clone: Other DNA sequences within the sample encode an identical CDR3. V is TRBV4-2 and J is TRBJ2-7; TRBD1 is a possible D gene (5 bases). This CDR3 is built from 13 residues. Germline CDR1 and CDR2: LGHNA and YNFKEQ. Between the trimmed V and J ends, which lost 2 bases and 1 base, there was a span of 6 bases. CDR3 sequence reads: CASSQQGSYEQYF. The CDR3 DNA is TGTGCCAGCAGCCAACAGGGTTCCTACGAGCAGTACTTC.

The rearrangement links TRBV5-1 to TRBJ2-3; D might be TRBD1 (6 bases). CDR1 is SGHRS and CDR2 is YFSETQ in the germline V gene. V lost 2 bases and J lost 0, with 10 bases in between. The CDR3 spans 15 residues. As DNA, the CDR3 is TGCGCCAGCAGCTTATGGGGGACAAGCACAGATACGCAGTATTTT. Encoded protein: CASSLWGTSTDTQYF.

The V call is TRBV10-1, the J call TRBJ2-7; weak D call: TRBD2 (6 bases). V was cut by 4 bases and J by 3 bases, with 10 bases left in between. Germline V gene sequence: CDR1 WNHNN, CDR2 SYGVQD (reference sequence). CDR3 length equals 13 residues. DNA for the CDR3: TGCGCCAGCAGTGCCGGGGGTAACTACGAGCAGTACTTC. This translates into CASSAGGNYEQYF.

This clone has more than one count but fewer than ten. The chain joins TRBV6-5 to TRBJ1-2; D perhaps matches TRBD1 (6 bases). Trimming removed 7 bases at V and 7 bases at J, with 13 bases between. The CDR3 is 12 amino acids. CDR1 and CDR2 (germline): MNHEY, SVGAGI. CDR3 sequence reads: CASTRGGGGYTF. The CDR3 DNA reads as TGTGCCAGCACCCGAGGGGGGGGTGGCTACACCTTC.

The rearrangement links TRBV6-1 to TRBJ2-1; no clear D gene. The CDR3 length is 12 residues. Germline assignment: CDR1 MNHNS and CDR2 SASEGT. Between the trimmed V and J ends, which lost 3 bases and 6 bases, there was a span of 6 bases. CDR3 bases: TGTGCCAGCAGTGATATCGGCAATGAGCAGTTCTTC. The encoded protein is CASSDIGNEQFF.

CDR3 residues: CASSYRGGSYEQYF. CDR3 coding DNA: TGTGCCAGCAGTTACAGGGGCGGCTCCTACGAGCAGTACTTC. V is TRBV6-6 and J is TRBJ2-7, with D perhaps TRBD1 (5 bases). With 2 bases removed from V and 0 bases from J, the gap between germline ends came to 8 bases. The CDR3 spans 14 residues. CDR1 and CDR2 (germline): MNHNY, SVGAGI (reference sequence).

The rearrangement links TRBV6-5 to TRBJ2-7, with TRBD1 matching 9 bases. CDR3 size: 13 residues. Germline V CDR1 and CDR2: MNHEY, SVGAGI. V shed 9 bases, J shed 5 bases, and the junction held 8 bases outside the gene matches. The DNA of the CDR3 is TGTGCCAGAAACCGGGACAGGGTCCACGAGCAGTACTTC. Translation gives CARNRDRVHEQYF.

The CDR3 nucleotides read TGTGCCAGCAGTTACTCATACACAGATACGCAGTATTTT. Protein: CASSYSYTDTQYF. J is TRBJ2-3 and V is TRBV6-5; D is ambiguous. Trimming took off 0 bases at V and 2 bases at J, with 3 bases between the two ends. Germline-derived CDR1 and CDR2 are MNHEY and SVGAGI. The CDR3 totals 13 residues.

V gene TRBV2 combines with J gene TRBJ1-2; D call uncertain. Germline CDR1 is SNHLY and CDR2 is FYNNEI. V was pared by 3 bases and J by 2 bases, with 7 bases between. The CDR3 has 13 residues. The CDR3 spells CASSDERNYGYTF. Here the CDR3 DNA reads TGTGCCAGCAGTGACGAGAGAAACTATGGCTACACCTTC.

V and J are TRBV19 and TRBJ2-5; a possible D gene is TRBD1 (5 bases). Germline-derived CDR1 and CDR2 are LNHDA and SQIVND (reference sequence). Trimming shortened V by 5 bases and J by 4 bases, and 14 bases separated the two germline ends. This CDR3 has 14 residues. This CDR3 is CASSRWGQGETQYF. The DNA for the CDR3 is TGTGCCAGTAGTCGGTGGGGCCAGGGAGAGACCCAGTACTTC.

CDR3 protein: CASGLDTLAKNIQYF. As DNA, the CDR3 is TGTGCTAGTGGTTTGGACACCCTAGCCAAAAACATTCAGTACTTC. The V call is TRBV12-5, the J call TRBJ2-4; D call uncertain. The CDR3 is made up of 15 amino acids. CDR1 and CDR2 from the germline V gene are LGHNT and FRNRAP. Trimming pared 1 base from V and 0 bases from J, leaving 7 bases between.

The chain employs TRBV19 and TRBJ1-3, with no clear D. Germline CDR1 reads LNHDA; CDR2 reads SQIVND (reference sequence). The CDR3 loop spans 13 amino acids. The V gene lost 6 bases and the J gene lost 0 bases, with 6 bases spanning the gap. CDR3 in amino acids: CASRTISGNTIYF. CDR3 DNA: TGTGCCAGTAGGACTATCTCTGGAAACACCATATATTTT.

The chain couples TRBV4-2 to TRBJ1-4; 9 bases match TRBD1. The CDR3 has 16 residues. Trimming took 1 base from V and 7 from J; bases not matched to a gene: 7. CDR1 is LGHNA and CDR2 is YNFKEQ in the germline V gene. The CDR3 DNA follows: TGTGCCAGCAGCCAAGGCCCGGGACAGGGTGGTGAAAAACTGTTTTTT. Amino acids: CASSQGPGQGGEKLFF.

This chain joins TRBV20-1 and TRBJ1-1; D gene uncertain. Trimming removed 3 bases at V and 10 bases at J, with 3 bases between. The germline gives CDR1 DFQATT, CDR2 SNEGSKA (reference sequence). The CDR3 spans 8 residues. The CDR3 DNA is TGCAGTGCTAGCCGAGCTTTCTTT. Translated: CSASRAFF.

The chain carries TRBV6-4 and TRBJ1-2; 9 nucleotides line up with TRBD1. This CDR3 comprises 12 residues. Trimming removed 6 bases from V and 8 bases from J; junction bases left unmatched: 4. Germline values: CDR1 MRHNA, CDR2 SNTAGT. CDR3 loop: CASRGTGYGYTF. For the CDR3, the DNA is TGTGCCAGCAGGGGGACAGGGTACGGCTACACCTTC.

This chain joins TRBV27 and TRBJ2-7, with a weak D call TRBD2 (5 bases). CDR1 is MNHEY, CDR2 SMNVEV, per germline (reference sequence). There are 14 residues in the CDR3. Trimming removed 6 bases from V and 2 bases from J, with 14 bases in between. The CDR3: CASSLGSRTYEQYF. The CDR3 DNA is TGTGCCAGCAGCCTGGGGAGTCGGACCTACGAGCAGTACTTC.

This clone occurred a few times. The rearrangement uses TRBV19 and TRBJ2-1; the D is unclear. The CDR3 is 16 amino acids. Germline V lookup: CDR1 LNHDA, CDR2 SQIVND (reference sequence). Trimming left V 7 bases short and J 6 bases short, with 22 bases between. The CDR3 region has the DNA TGTGCCAGTACTCCCCTTTATGCGTTTGTGTTCAATGAGCAGTTCTTC. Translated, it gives CASTPLYAFVFNEQFF.

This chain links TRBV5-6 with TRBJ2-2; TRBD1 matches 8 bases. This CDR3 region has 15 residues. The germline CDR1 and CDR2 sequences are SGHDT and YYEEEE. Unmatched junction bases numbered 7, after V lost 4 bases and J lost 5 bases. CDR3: CASSVLTGVTGELFF. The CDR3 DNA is TGTGCCAGCAGCGTATTGACAGGGGTAACCGGGGAGCTGTTTTTT. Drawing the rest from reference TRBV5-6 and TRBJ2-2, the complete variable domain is DAGVTQSPTHLIKTRGQQVTLRCSPKSGHDTVSWYQQALGQGPQFIFQYYEEEERQRGNFPDRFSGHQFPNYSSELNVNALLLGDSALYLCASSVLTGVTGELFFGEGSRLTVL.

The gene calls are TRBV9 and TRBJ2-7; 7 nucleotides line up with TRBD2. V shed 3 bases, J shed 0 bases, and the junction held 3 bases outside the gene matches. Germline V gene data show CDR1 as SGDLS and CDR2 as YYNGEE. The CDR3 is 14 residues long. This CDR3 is CASSASGASYEQYF. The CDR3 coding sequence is TGTGCCAGCAGCGCCAGCGGGGCCTCCTACGAGCAGTACTTC.

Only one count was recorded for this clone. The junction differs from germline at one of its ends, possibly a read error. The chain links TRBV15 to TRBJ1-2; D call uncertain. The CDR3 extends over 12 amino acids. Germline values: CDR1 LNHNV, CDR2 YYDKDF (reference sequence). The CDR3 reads CATSGDGYGYTF. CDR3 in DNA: TGTGCCACCAGCGGAGACGGCTATGGCTACACCTTC. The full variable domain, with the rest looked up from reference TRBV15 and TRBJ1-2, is DAMVIQNPRYQVTQFGKPVTLSCSQTLNHNVMYWYQQKSSQAPKLLFHYYDKDFNNEADTPDNFQSRRPNTSFCFLDIRSPGLGDTAMYLCATSGDGYGYTFGSGTRLTVV.